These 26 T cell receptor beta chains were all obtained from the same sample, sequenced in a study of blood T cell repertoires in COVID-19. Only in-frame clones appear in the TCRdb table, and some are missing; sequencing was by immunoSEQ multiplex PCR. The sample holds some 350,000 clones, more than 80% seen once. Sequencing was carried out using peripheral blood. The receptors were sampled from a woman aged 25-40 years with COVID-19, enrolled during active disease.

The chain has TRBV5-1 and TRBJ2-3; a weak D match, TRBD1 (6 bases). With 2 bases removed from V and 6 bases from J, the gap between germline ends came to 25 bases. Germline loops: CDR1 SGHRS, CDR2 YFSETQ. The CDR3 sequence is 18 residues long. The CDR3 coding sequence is TGCGCCAGCAGCTTCGCTGGAGTCCGAGGGGGAAGTGGGGATACGCAGTATTTT. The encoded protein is CASSFAGVRGGSGDTQYF.

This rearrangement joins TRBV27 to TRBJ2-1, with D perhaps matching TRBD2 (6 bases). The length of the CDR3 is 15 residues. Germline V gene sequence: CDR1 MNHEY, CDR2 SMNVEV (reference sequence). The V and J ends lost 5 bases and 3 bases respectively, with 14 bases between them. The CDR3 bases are TGTGCCAGCAGTGGGGGGTCCGGCCTCTACAATGAGCAGTTCTTC. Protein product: CASSGGSGLYNEQFF.

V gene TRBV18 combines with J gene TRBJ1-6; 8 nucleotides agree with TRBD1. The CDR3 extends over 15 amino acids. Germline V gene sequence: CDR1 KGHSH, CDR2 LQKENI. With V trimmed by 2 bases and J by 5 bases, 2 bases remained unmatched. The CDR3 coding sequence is TGTGCCAGCTCACCAGGGACAGGAGATAATTCACCCCTCCACTTT. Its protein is CASSPGTGDNSPLHF.

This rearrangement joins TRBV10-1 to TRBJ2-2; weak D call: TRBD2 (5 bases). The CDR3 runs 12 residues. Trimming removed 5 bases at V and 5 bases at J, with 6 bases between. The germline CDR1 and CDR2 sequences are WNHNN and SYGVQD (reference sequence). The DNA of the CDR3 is TGCGCCAGCAGTAGGGAGACCGGGGAGCTGTTTTTT. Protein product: CASSRETGELFF.

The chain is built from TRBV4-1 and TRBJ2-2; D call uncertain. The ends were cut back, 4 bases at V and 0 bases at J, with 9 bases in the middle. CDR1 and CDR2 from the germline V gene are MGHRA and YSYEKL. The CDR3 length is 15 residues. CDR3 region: CASSPSGPNTGELFF. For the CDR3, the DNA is TGCGCCAGCAGCCCCTCTGGGCCGAACACCGGGGAGCTGTTTTTT.

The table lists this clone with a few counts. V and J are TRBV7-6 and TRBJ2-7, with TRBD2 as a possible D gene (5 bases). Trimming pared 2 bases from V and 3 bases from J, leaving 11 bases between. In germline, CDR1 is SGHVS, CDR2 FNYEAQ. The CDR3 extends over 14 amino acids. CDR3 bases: TGTGCCAGCAGCTTACCCGGGAACAGCTACGAGCAGTACTTC. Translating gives CASSLPGNSYEQYF.

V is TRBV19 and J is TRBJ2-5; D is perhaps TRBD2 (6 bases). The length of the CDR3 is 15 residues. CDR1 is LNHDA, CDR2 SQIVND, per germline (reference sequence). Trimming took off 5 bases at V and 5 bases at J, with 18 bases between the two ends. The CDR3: CASSPNTGGVETQYF. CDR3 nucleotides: TGTGCCAGTAGTCCCAATACCGGGGGTGTCGAGACCCAGTACTTC.

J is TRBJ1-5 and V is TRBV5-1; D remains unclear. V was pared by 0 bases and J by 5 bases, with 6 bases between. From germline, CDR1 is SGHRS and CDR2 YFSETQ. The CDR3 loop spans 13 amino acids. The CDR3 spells CASSLGEDQPQHF. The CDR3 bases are TGCGCCAGCAGCTTGGGGGAGGATCAGCCCCAGCATTTT.

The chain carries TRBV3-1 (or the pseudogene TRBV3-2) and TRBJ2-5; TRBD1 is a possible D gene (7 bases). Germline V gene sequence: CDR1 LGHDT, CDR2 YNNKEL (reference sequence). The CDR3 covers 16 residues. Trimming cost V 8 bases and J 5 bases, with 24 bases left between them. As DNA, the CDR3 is TGTGCCAGCGGACCCCAAGGAGGGGGCGCGTGGGAGACCCAGTACTTC. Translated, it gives CASGPQGGGAWETQYF.

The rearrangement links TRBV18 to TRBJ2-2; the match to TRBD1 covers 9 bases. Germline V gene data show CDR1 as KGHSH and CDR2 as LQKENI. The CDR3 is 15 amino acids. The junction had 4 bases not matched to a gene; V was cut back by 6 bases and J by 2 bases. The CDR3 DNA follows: TGTGCCAGCTCCCAGACAGGGGGTAACACCGGGGAGCTGTTTTTT. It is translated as CASSQTGGNTGELFF.

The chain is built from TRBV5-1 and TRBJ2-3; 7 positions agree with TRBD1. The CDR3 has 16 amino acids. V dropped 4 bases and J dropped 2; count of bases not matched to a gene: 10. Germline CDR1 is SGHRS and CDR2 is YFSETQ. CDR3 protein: CASSRSGDRITDTQYF. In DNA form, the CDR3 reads TGCGCCAGCAGCCGGTCCGGGGACAGAATCACAGATACGCAGTATTTT.

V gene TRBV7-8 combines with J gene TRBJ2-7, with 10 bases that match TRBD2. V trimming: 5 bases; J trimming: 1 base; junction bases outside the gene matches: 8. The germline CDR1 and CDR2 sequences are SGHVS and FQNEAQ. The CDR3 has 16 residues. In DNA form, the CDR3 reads TGTGCCAGCAGCGAAGGTCCACTAGCGGGGTCCTACGAGCAGTACGTC. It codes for CASSEGPLAGSYEQYV.

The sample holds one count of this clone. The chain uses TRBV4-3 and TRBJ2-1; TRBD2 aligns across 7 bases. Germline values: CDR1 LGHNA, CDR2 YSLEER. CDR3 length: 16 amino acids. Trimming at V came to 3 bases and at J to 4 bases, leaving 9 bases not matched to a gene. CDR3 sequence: CASSHVVGGYYNEQFF. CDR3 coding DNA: TGCGCCAGCAGCCACGTAGTCGGGGGGTATTACAATGAGCAGTTCTTC.

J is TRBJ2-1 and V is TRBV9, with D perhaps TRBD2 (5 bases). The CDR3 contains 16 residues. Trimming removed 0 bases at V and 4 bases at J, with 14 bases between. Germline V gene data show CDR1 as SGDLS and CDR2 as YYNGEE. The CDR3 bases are TGTGCCAGCAGCGTAGCTACGAGGGATCAATACAATGAGCAGTTCTTC. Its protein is CASSVATRDQYNEQFF.

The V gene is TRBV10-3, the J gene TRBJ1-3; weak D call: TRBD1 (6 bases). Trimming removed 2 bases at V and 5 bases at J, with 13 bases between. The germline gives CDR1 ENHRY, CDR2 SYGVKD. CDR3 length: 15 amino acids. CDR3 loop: CAISETLQGRNTIYF. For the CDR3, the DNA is TGTGCCATCAGTGAGACCCTCCAGGGGCGAAACACCATATATTTT.

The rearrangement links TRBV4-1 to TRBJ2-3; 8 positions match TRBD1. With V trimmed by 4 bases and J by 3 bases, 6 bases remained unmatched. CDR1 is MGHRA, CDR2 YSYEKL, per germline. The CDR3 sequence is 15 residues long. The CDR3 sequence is CASSLRTGSTDTQYF. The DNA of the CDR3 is TGCGCCAGCAGCCTGAGGACAGGGAGTACAGATACGCAGTATTTT.

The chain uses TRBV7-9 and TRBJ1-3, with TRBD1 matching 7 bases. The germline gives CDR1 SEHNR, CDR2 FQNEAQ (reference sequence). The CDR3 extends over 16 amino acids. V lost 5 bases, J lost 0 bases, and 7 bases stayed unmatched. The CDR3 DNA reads TGTGCCAGCAGCGCGGGACAGCTGAGCTCTGGAAACACCATATATTTT. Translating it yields CASSAGQLSSGNTIYF.

This chain's CDR3 is CASSQGTSTGELFF. In DNA form, the CDR3 reads TGCGCCAGCAGCCAAGGGACTAGCACCGGGGAGCTGTTTTTT. The chain combines TRBV4-3 with TRBJ2-2; TRBD2 agrees at 7 bases. The germline CDR1 and CDR2 sequences are LGHNA and YSLEER. V gave up 1 base and J gave up 4 bases; unmatched junction bases: 0. CDR3 size: 14 residues.

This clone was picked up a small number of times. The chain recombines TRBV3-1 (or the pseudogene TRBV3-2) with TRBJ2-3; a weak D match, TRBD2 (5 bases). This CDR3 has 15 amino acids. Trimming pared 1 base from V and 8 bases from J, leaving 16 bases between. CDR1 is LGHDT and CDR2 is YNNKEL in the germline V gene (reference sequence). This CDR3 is CASSQGASSAGTQYF. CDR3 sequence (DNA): TGTGCCAGCAGCCAAGGGGCGAGTAGCGCCGGTACGCAGTATTTT.

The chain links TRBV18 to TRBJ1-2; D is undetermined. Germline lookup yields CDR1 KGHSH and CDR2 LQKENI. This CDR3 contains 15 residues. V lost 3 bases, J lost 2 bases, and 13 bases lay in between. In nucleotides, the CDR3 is TGTGCCAGCTCACCTCGGAGGGAACAAAACTATGGCTACACCTTC. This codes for CASSPRREQNYGYTF.

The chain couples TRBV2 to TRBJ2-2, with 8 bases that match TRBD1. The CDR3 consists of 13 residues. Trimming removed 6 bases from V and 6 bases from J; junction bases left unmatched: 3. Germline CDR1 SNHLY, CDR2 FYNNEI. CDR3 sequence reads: CASRTGVSGELFF. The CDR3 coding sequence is TGTGCCAGCAGGACAGGGGTCTCCGGGGAGCTGTTTTTT.

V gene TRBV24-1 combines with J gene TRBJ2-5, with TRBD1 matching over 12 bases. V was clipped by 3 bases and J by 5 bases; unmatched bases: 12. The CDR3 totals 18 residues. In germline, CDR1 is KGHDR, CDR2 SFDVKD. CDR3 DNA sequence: TGTGCCACCAGTGATCCGGTCCCGGGACAGGGGGCACGGGAGACCCAGTACTTC. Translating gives CATSDPVPGQGARETQYF.

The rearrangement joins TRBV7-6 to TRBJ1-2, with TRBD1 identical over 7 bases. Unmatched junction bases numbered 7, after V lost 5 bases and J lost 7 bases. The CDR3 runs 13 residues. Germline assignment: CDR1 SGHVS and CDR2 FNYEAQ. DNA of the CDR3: TGTGCCAGCAGCCCGACCCAGGGGGTTGGCTACACCTTC. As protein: CASSPTQGVGYTF.

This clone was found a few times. The CDR3 spells CASSPDNGADTQYF. In DNA, the CDR3 is TGTGCCAGCAGCCCCGATAATGGAGCAGATACGCAGTATTTT. V gene TRBV7-2 combines with J gene TRBJ2-3; no clear D. Germline V lookup: CDR1 SGHTA, CDR2 FQGNSA. The germline V and J ends were trimmed by 5 bases and 4 bases, with 13 bases remaining between them. This CDR3 is 14 amino acids long.

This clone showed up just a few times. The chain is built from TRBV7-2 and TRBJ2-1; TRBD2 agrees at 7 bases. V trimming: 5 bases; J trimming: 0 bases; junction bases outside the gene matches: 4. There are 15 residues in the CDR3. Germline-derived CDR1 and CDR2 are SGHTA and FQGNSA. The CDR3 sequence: CASSPWTSSYNEQFF. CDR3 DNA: TGTGCCAGCAGCCCATGGACTAGCTCCTACAATGAGCAGTTCTTC.

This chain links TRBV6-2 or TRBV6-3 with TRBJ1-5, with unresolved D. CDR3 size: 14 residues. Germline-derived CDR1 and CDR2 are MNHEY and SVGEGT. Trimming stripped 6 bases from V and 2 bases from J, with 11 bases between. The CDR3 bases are TGTGCCAGCAGCCACTTTGGTGGCAATCAGCCCCAGCATTTT. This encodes CASSHFGGNQPQHF.